A single sample is the source of the 27 T cell receptor beta chains below, sequenced in a study of patients and donors after allogeneic stem cell transplantation. MiXCR was run by TCRdb on the RT-PCR reads, yielding one entry per CDR3 protein. Here the sample spans about 57,000 distinct CDR3 sequences, about an eighth being singletons. Sequencing was carried out using blood, either unsorted or a sorted T cell fraction (not recorded which). These receptors all come from a human donor who was either an allogeneic HSCT recipient or a stem cell or donor lymphocyte infusion donor (not recorded which). It is not recorded whose cells these are; they may come from a transplant donor.

The table lists this clonotype with many counts. The chain joins TRBV12-3 or TRBV12-4 to TRBJ1-3; possibly TRBD1 for D (6 bases). Between the trimmed V and J ends, which lost 6 bases and 12 bases, there was a span of 15 bases. The CDR3 sequence is 12 residues long. This CDR3 is CASRPGGRVIYF. The CDR3 DNA reads TGTGCCAGCAGACCCGGGGGCAGGGTCATATATTTT.

This clonotype was recorded once. This chain connects TRBV27 to TRBJ2-1, with D tentatively TRBD1 (6 bases). The germline gives CDR1 MNHEY, CDR2 SMNVEV (reference sequence). This CDR3 spans 14 amino acids. Trimming took off 6 bases at V and 2 bases at J, with 11 bases between the two ends. In DNA form, the CDR3 reads TGTGCCAGCAGGTACAGGGCCGCCTACAATGAGCAGTTCTTC. As protein: CASRYRAAYNEQFF.

The genes are TRBV12-3 or TRBV12-4 and TRBJ2-1; the match to TRBD1 covers 7 bases. V was pared by 6 bases and J by 4 bases, with 0 bases of the junction left unmatched. The CDR3 totals 12 residues. CDR3 nucleotides: TGTGCCAGCAGGGGACAGTACAATGAGCAGTTCTTC. Translated: CASRGQYNEQFF.

The chain uses TRBV6-5 and TRBJ1-1; D call uncertain. V gave up 6 bases and J gave up 6 bases, with 17 bases separating them. Germline values: CDR1 MNHEY, CDR2 SVGAGI. This CDR3 is 14 amino acids long. In DNA form, the CDR3 reads TGTGCCAGCAGCCTAGGCTGGGGAAAACCTGAAGCTTTCTTT. It specifies CASSLGWGKPEAFF.

This sequence joins TRBV9 and TRBJ2-1, with TRBD2 identical over 10 bases. Germline trimming cut 0 bases from V and 6 bases from J; bases unmatched to any gene: 6. CDR3 length equals 16 residues. Germline V gene data show CDR1 as SGDLS and CDR2 as YYNGEE. The CDR3: CASSVGLAGDRNEQFF. CDR3 nucleotide sequence: TGTGCCAGCAGCGTAGGCCTAGCGGGAGACCGCAATGAGCAGTTCTTC.

The J gene is TRBJ2-3, the V gene TRBV20-1, with D possibly matching TRBD2 (6 bases). V was pared by 6 bases and J by 0 bases, with 16 bases between. CDR1 DFQATT and CDR2 SNEGSKA come from the germline V gene (reference sequence). The CDR3 is 15 amino acids. In DNA, the CDR3 is TGCAGTGCCGAAACACTAGCAGCTAGCACAGATACGCAGTATTTT. Its protein product is CSAETLAASTDTQYF.

This chain uses TRBV6-5 with TRBJ1-2, with 8 bases fitting TRBD1. The CDR3 runs 13 residues. Looked up from germline, CDR1 is MNHEY and CDR2 is SVGAGI. V lost 6 bases and J lost 3; bases outside the gene matches: 3. The CDR3 is CASRQGQDYGYTF. The CDR3 DNA sequence: TGTGCCAGCAGACAGGGACAGGACTATGGCTACACCTTC.

The genes are TRBV15 and TRBJ2-7; the D is unclear. The germline V gene has CDR1 LNHNV and CDR2 YYDKDF (reference sequence). CDR3 length: 14 residues. Trimming removed 0 bases at V and 1 base at J, with 7 bases between. This CDR3 is CATSRDMSSYEQYF. For the CDR3, the DNA is TGTGCCACCAGCAGAGATATGTCGTCCTACGAGCAGTACTTC.

This clonotype appeared a few times. This chain links TRBV20-1 with TRBJ2-7; weak D call: TRBD2 (5 bases). Trimming took 4 bases from V and 0 from J, leaving 10 bases between them. Germline V gene data show CDR1 as DFQATT and CDR2 as SNEGSKA (reference sequence). This CDR3 comprises 13 residues. The CDR3 nucleotides read TGCAGTGCTACTGGACTGCTCTCCTACGAGCAGTACTTC. As protein: CSATGLLSYEQYF.

V usage is TRBV5-1 and J usage is TRBJ2-6; TRBD1 might be the D (5 bases). Germline-derived CDR1 and CDR2 are SGHRS and YFSETQ. This CDR3 region has 13 residues. Trimming pared 9 bases from V and 6 bases from J, leaving 13 bases between. CDR3 amino acids: CATKAGSANVLTF. CDR3 nucleotides: TGCGCCACGAAGGCAGGGTCGGCCAACGTCCTGACTTTC.

J is TRBJ2-1 and V is TRBV12-5; 9 bases agree with TRBD2. V gave up 6 bases and J gave up 8 bases; unmatched junction bases: 11. The CDR3 is 15 residues long. CDR1 is LGHNT and CDR2 is FRNRAP in the germline V gene. The CDR3 region is CASGIAGVVADEQFF. The CDR3 DNA follows: TGTGCTAGTGGCATAGCGGGAGTAGTGGCGGATGAGCAGTTCTTC. The full variable domain, completed using reference TRBV12-5 and TRBJ2-1, is DARVTQTPRHKVTEMGQEVTMRCQPILGHNTVFWYRQTMMQGLELLAYFRNRAPLDDSGMPKDRFSAEMPDATLATLKIQPSEPRDSAVYFCASGIAGVVADEQFFGPGTRLTVL.

The rearrangement joins TRBV6-2 or TRBV6-3 to TRBJ2-1, with D perhaps TRBD1 (5 bases). The CDR3 loop spans 15 amino acids. The germline V gene has CDR1 MNHEY and CDR2 SVGEGT. Between the trimmed V and J ends, which lost 0 bases and 6 bases, there was a span of 12 bases. Written as DNA, the CDR3 is TGTGCCAGCAGTTACTCGGGGCCCGAGGTCAATGAGCAGTTCTTC. This sequence encodes CASSYSGPEVNEQFF.

At least ten counts were recorded for this clonotype. The chain is built from TRBV29-1 and TRBJ2-7; D remains ambiguous. The CDR3 has 11 amino acids. In germline, CDR1 is SQVTM, CDR2 ANQGSEA. DNA for the CDR3: TGCAGTGCCATCACGCCATACGAGCAGTACTTC. Translating gives CSAITPYEQYF.

The chain carries TRBV5-1 and TRBJ2-1; possible D gene TRBD2, 6 bases. With 4 bases removed from V and 0 bases from J, the gap between germline ends came to 11 bases. The CDR3 extends over 15 amino acids. Germline assignment: CDR1 SGHRS and CDR2 YFSETQ. In nucleotides, the CDR3 is TGCGCCAGCAGCAGGGACTTTAGCTCCTACAATGAGCAGTTCTTC. Translated: CASSRDFSSYNEQFF.

The V gene is TRBV7-9, the J gene TRBJ1-3, with TRBD1 matching over 9 bases. CDR1 is SEHNR, CDR2 FQNEAQ, per germline (reference sequence). V was pared by 2 bases and J by 1 base, with 6 bases of the junction left unmatched. The CDR3 spans 17 residues. CDR3 sequence (DNA): TGTGCCAGCAGCTTACCGGGACAGGGAGGATCTGGAAACACCATATATTTT. Its protein product is CASSLPGQGGSGNTIYF.

The rearrangement joins TRBV12-3 or TRBV12-4 to TRBJ2-3; D might be TRBD1 (6 bases). Trimming cost V 4 bases and J 4 bases, with 18 bases left between them. This CDR3 region has 16 residues. CDR3 protein: CASSWVREKGADTQYF. The CDR3 nucleotides are TGTGCCAGCAGTTGGGTAAGGGAGAAGGGGGCAGATACGCAGTATTTT.

This clonotype was recorded a few times. This rearrangement joins TRBV5-1 to TRBJ2-3; unclear D gene. The CDR3 has 11 amino acids. Trimming removed 4 bases from V and 8 bases from J, with 8 bases in between. The V gene's germline CDR1 is SGHRS and CDR2 YFSETQ. Here the CDR3 reads CASSPGFTQYF. The CDR3 bases are TGCGCCAGCAGCCCCGGGTTTACGCAGTATTTT. The full variable domain, rest sourced from reference TRBV5-1 and TRBJ2-3, is KAGVTQTPRYLIKTRGQQVTLSCSPISGHRSVSWYQQTPGQGLQFLFEYFSETQRNKGNFPGRFSGRQFSNSRSEMNVSTLELGDSALYLCASSPGFTQYFGPGTRLTVL.

In this sample, this clonotype turned up many times. This chain joins TRBV7-8 and TRBJ1-1; D unresolved. CDR1 and CDR2 from the germline V gene are SGHVS and FQNEAQ. The CDR3 spans 15 residues. V gave up 5 bases and J gave up 1 base, with 14 bases separating them. This chain's CDR3 is CASSPRRVPNTEAFF. DNA of the CDR3: TGTGCCAGCAGCCCCCGAAGGGTCCCGAACACTGAAGCTTTCTTT.

This clonotype was observed a few times. The chain uses TRBV5-1 and TRBJ2-1; D remains ambiguous. V lost 4 bases and J 5 bases, leaving 16 bases between the germline ends. This CDR3 is built from 15 residues. Germline lookup yields CDR1 SGHRS and CDR2 YFSETQ. The CDR3 DNA reads TGCGCCAGCAGCCCAGGACCTACTCCAGACAATGAGCAGTTCTTC. It is translated as CASSPGPTPDNEQFF. Using reference TRBV5-1 and TRBJ2-1 for the parts outside the CDR3, the full variable domain is KAGVTQTPRYLIKTRGQQVTLSCSPISGHRSVSWYQQTPGQGLQFLFEYFSETQRNKGNFPGRFSGRQFSNSRSEMNVSTLELGDSALYLCASSPGPTPDNEQFFGPGTRLTVL.

This clonotype has a count of ten or more. The V call is TRBV5-5, the J call TRBJ1-4; D is ambiguous. This CDR3 spans 11 amino acids. Germline V CDR1 and CDR2: SGHKS, YYEKEE (reference sequence). V gave up 0 bases and J gave up 6 bases, with 0 bases separating them. Here the CDR3 DNA reads TGTGCCAGCAGCTTGGATGAAAAACTGTTTTTT. This encodes CASSLDEKLFF.

The rearrangement uses TRBV3-1 and TRBJ2-7; 7 bases map to TRBD2. CDR1 and CDR2 (germline): LGHDT, YNNKEL (reference sequence). This CDR3 has 15 amino acids. V shed 2 bases, J shed 2 bases, and the junction held 6 bases outside the gene matches. The CDR3 DNA sequence: TGTGCCAGCAGCCAAACCGGGACTACCACCTACGAGCAGTACTTC. Protein product: CASSQTGTTTYEQYF.

The rearrangement links TRBV24-1 to TRBJ2-7, with 7 bases fitting TRBD2. Germline assignment: CDR1 KGHDR and CDR2 SFDVKD. This CDR3 comprises 16 residues. The V gene end was trimmed by 3 bases and the J gene end by 4 bases; junction bases not matched to a gene: 11. The CDR3 coding sequence is TGTGCCACCAGTGATGACTCTAGCGGCAGGCCTTACGAGCAGTACTTC. Protein sequence: CATSDDSSGRPYEQYF.

This clonotype was picked up a small number of times. The genes are TRBV7-8 and TRBJ1-1; tentatively, D is TRBD1 (6 bases). The CDR3 is made up of 13 amino acids. CDR1 and CDR2 from the germline V gene are SGHVS and FQNEAQ. Trimming cost V 5 bases and J 11 bases, with 18 bases left between them. The CDR3 reads CASSRWTAPTAFF. CDR3 bases: TGTGCCAGCAGCCGATGGACAGCCCCTACGGCTTTCTTT.

At least ten counts were recorded for this clonotype. V and J are TRBV6-6 and TRBJ1-4, with 7 bases aligning to TRBD1. The CDR3 spans 15 residues. Trimming removed 2 bases from V and 4 bases from J; junction bases left unmatched: 4. Germline values: CDR1 MNHNY, CDR2 SVGAGI (reference sequence). The CDR3 spells CASSYGDSYNEKLFF. Here the CDR3 DNA reads TGTGCCAGCAGTTACGGGGACAGCTATAATGAAAAACTGTTTTTT.

This clonotype appeared a few times. CDR3 amino acids: CASSQAAGTNEKLFF. The CDR3 coding sequence is TGTGCCAGCAGCCAAGCGGCAGGGACTAATGAAAAACTGTTTTTT. The chain carries TRBV4-2 and TRBJ1-4, with a possible D match to TRBD1 (5 bases). Germline-derived CDR1 and CDR2 are LGHNA and YNFKEQ. This CDR3 comprises 15 residues. Trimming shortened V by 1 base and J by 2 bases, and 8 bases separated the two germline ends.

This clonotype was observed a few times. The genes are TRBV11-2 and TRBJ2-3; D could derive from TRBD1 or TRBD2 (7 bases each). The CDR3 is 16 amino acids. Germline loops: CDR1 SGHAT, CDR2 FQNNGV. The germline V and J ends were trimmed by 1 base and 5 bases, with 16 bases remaining between them. CDR3 bases: TGTGCCAGCAGCTTAGGGAGCGGCAGGGGGGGAGATACGCAGTATTTT. Amino acids: CASSLGSGRGGDTQYF.

The gene calls are TRBV27 and TRBJ2-7; unclear D gene. The CDR3 extends over 13 amino acids. Germline assignment: CDR1 MNHEY and CDR2 SMNVEV (reference sequence). V shed 1 base and J shed 4 bases, with 8 bases lying between them. CDR3: CASSLFTGYEQYF. DNA for the CDR3: TGTGCCAGCAGTTTATTCACCGGTTACGAGCAGTACTTC.